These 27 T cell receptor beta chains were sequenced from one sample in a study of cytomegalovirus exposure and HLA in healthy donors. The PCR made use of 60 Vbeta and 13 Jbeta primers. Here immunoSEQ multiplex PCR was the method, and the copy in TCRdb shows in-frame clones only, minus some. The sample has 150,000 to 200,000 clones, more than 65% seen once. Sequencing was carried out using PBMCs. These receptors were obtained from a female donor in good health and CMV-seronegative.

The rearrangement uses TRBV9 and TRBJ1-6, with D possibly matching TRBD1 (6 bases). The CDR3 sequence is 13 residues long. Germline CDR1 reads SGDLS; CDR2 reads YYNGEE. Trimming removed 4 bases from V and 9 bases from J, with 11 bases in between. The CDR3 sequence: CASSTDRFSPLHF. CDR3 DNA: TGTGCCAGCAGCACGGACAGATTTTCACCCCTCCACTTT.

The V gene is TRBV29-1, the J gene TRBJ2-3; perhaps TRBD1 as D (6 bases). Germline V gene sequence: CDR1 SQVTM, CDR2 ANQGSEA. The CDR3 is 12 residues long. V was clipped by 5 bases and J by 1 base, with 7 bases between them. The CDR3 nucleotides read TGCAGCGTTAGGACAGGCACAGATACGCAGTATTTT. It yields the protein CSVRTGTDTQYF.

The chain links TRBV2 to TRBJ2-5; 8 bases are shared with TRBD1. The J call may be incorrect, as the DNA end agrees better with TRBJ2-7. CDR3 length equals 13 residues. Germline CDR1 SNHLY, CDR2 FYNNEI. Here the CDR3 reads CASSGQGYYEQYF. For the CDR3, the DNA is TGTGCCAGCAGCGGACAGGGTTACTACGAGCAGTACTTC.

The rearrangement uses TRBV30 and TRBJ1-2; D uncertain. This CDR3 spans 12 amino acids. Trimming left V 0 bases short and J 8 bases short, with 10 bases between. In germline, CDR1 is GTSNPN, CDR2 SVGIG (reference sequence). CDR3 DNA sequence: TGTGCCTGGAGTGTGGCCCCGGGGGGCTACACCTTC. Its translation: CAWSVAPGGYTF.

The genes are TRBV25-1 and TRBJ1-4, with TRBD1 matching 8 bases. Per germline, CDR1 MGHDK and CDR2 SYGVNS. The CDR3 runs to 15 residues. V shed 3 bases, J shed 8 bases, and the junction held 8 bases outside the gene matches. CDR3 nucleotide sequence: TGTGCCAGCAGTGATCTCCGGACAGGGTGGGAAAAACTGTTTTTT. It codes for CASSDLRTGWEKLFF.

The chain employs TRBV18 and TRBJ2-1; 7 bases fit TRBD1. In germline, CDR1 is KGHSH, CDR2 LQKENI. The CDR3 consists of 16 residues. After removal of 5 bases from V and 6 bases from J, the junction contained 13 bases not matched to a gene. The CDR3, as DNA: TGTGCCAGCTCAACGAGACAGGGTGGGGAGTTCAATGAGCAGTTCTTC. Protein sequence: CASSTRQGGEFNEQFF.

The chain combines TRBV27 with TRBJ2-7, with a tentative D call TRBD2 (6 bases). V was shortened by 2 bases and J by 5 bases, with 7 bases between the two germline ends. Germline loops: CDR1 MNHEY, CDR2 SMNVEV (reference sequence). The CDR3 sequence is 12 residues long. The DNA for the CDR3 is TGTGCCAGCAGTTTACGGGGGAACGAGCAGTACTTC. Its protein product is CASSLRGNEQYF.

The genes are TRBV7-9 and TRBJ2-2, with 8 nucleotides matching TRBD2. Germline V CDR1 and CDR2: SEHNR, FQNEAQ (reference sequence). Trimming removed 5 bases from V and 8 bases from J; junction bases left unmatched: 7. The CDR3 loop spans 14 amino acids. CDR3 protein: CASSPGLAAGELFF. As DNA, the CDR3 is TGTGCCAGCAGCCCCGGACTAGCAGCGGGGGAGCTGTTTTTT.

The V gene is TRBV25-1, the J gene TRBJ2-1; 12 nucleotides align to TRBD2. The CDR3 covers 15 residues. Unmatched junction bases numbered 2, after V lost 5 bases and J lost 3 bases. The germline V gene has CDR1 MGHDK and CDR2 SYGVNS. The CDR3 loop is CASSLAGGRYNEQFF. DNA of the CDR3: TGTGCCAGCAGTCTAGCGGGAGGGCGCTACAATGAGCAGTTCTTC.

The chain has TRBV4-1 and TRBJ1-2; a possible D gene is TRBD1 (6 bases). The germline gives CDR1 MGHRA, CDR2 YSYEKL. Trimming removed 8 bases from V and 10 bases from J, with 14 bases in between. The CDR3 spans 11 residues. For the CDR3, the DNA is TGCGCCAGCCTTGGTGGGGGGGCCTACACCTTC. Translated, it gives CASLGGGAYTF.

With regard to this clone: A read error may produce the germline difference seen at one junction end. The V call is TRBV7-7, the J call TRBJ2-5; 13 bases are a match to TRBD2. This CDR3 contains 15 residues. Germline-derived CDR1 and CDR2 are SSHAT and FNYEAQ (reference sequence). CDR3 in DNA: TGTGCTAGCAGCCGGGGACTAGCGGGATTTGAGACCCAGTACTTC. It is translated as CASSRGLAGFETQYF. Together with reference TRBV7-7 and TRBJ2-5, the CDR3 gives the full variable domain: GAGVSQSPRYKVTKRGQDVTLRCDPISSHATLYWYQQALGQGPEFLTYFNYEAQPDKSGLPSDRFSAERPEGSISTLTIQRTEQRDSAMYRCASSRGLAGFETQYFGPGTRLLVL.

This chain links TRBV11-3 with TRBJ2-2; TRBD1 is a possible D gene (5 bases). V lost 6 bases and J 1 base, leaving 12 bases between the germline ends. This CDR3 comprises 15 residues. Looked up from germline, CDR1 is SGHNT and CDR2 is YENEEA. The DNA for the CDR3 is TGTGCCAGCAGTCTTGACAGTAGGAACACCGGGGAGCTGTTTTTT. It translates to CASSLDSRNTGELFF.

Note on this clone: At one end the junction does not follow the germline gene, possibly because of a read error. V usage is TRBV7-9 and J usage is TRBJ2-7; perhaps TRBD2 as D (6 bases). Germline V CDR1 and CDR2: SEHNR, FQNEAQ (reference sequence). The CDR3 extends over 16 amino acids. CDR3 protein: CSSSQRAGGMFYEQYF. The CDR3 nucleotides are TGTTCCAGCAGCCAGAGGGCTGGCGGGATGTTTTACGAGCAGTACTTC.

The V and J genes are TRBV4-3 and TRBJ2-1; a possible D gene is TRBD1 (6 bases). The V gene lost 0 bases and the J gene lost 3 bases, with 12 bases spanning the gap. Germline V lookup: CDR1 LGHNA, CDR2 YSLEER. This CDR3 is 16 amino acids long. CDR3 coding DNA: TGCGCCAGCAGCCAAGACCAGGGACACCACTACAATGAGCAGTTCTTC. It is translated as CASSQDQGHHYNEQFF.

CDR3 nucleotide sequence: TGTGCCAGCAGTCCCATGTCCCAGGACGAGCAGTACTTC. This encodes CASSPMSQDEQYF. The chain combines TRBV2 with TRBJ2-7, with D unclear. With 5 bases removed from V and 5 bases from J, the gap between germline ends came to 13 bases. The CDR3 loop spans 13 amino acids. Germline V gene sequence: CDR1 SNHLY, CDR2 FYNNEI.

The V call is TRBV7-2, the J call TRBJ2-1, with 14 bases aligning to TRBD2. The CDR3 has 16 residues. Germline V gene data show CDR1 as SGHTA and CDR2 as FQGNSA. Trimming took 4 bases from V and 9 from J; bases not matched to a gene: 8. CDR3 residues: CASSSGLAGGGSEQFF. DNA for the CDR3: TGTGCCAGCAGCTCCGGACTAGCGGGGGGAGGGAGTGAGCAGTTCTTC.

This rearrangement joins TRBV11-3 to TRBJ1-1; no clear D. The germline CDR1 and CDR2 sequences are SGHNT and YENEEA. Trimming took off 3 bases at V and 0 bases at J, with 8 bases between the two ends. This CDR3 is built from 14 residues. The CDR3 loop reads CASSLGAMNTEAFF. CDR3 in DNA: TGTGCCAGCAGCTTGGGAGCCATGAACACTGAAGCTTTCTTT.

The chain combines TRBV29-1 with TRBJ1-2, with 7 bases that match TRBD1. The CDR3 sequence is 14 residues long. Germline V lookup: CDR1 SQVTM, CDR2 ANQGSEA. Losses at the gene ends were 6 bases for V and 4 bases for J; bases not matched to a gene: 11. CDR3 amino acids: CSVSDRVGSYGYTF. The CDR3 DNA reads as TGCAGCGTCTCAGACAGGGTCGGAAGCTATGGCTACACCTTC.

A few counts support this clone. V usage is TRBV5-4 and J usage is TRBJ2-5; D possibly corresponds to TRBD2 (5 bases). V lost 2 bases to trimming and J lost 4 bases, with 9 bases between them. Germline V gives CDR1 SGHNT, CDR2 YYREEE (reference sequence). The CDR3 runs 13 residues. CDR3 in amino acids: CASSLPSPETQYF. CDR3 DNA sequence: TGTGCCAGCAGCTTACCTAGCCCAGAGACCCAGTACTTC.

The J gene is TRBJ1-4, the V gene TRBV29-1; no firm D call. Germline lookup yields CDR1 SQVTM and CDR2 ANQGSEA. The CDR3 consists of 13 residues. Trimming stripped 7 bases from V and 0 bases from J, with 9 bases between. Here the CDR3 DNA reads TGCAGCGCGCGAGTTACAACTAATGAAAAACTGTTTTTT. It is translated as CSARVTTNEKLFF.

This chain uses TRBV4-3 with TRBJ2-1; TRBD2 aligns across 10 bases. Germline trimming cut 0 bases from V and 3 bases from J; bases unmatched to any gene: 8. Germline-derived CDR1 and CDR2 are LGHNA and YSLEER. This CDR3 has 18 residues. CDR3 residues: CASSQEAWTSGLYNEQFF. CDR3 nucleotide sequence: TGCGCCAGCAGCCAAGAGGCATGGACTAGCGGCCTCTACAATGAGCAGTTCTTC.

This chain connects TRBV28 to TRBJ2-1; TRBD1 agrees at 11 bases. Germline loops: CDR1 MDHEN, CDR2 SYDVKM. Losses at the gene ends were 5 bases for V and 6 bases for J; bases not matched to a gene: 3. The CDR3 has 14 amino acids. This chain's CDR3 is CASSDGTGGNEQFF. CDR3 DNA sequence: TGTGCCAGCAGTGATGGGACAGGGGGCAATGAGCAGTTCTTC. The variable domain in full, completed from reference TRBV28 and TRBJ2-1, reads DVKVTQSSRYLVKRTGEKVFLECVQDMDHENMFWYRQDPGLGLRLIYFSYDVKMKEKGDIPEGYSVSREKKERFSLILESASTNQTSMYLCASSDGTGGNEQFFGPGTRLTVL.

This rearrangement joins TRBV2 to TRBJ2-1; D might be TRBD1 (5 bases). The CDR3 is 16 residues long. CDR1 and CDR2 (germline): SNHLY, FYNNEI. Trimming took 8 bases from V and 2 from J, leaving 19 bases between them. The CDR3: CASRGQGSRAYNEQFF. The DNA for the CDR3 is TGTGCCAGCCGCGGCCAGGGTTCCCGGGCCTACAATGAGCAGTTCTTC.

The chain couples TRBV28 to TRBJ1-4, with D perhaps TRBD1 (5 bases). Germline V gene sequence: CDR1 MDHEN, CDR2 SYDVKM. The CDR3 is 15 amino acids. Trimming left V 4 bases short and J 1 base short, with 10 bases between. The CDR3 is CASSSHRRTNEKLFF. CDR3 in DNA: TGTGCCAGCAGTTCTCACAGGAGAACTAATGAAAAACTGTTTTTT.

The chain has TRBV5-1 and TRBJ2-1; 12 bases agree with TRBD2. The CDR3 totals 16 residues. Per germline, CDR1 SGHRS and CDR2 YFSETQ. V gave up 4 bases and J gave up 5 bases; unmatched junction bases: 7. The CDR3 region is CASSGPGLAGNNEQFF. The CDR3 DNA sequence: TGCGCCAGCAGCGGCCCCGGACTAGCGGGAAACAATGAGCAGTTCTTC.

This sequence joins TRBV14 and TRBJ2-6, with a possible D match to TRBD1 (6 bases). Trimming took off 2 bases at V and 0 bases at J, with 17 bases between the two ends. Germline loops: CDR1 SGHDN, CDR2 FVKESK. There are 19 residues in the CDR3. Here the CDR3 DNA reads TGTGCCAGCAGCCAAACATCCGGGACACGCGTCTCTGGGGCCAACGTCCTGACTTTC. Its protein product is CASSQTSGTRVSGANVLTF.

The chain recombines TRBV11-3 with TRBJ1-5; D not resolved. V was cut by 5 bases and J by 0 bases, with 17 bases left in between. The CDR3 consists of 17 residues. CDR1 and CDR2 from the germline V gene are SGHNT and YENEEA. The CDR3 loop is CASSLGRVLHSNQPQHF. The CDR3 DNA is TGTGCCAGCAGCCTTGGGCGAGTTCTACATAGCAATCAGCCCCAGCATTTT.